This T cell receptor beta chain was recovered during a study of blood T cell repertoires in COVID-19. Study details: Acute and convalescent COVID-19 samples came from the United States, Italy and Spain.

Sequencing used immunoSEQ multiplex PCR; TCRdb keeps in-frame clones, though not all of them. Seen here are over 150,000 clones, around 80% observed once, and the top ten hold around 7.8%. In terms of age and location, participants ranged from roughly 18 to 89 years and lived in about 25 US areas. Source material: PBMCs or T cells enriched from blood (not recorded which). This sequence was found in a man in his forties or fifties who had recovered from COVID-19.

CDR3 nucleotides: TGTGCCAGTAGCGGCCGGGCAGGGGGTTACAATCAGCCCCAGCATTTT. This sequence encodes CASSGRAGGYNQPQHF. The chain employs TRBV19 and TRBJ1-5, with 7 bases lining up with TRBD1. Trimming cost V 6 bases and J 3 bases; bases outside gene matches: 11. Germline CDR1 is LNHDA and CDR2 is SQIVND (reference sequence). CDR3 length: 16 residues.